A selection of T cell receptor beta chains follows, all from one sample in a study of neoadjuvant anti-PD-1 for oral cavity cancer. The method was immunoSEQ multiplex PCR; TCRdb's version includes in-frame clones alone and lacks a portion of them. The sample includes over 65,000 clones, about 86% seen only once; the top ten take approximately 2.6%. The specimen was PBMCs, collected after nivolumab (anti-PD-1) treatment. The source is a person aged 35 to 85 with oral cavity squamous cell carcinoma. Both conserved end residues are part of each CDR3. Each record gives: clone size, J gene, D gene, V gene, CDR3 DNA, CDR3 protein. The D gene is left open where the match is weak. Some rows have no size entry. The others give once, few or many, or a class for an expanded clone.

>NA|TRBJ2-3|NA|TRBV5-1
TGCGCCAGCAGCTTGGGCCAGGGTGGCACAGATACGCAGTATTTT
CASSLGQGGTDTQYF
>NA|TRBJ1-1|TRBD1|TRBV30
TGTGCCTGGGGGACAGGGCCGGGGACTGAAGCTTTCTTT
CAWGTGPGTEAFF
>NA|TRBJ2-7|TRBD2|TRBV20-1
TGCAGCGGGGGAGGGTATTACGAGCAGTACTTC
CSGGGYYEQYF
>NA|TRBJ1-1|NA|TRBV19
TGTGCCAGTAGCCGGGAGGGACCAAGGGGGAACACTGAAGCTTTCTTT
CASSREGPRGNTEAFF
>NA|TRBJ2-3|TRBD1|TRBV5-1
TGCGCCAGCAGCCGACAGGGGGCGATAATAGAGCGGACAGATACGCAGTATTTT
CASSRQGAIIERTDTQYF
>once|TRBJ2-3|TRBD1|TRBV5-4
TGTGCCAGCAGCCCGGGACAGGGTTCAGATACGCAGTATTTT
CASSPGQGSDTQYF
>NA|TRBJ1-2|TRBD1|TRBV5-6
TGTGCCAGCAGCTTGCCACCGGGACAGGGGTCTGGCTACACCTTC
CASSLPPGQGSGYTF
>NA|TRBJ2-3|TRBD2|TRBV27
TGTGCCAGCAGTCAATCCAGAGGACTAGCGGGAGTTGGTACGCAGTATTTT
CASSQSRGLAGVGTQYF
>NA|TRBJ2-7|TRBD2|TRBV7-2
TGTGCCAGCAGCGCACCCCCCGGGGGGTACGAGCAGTACTTC
CASSAPPGGYEQYF
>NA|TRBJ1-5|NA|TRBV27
TGTGCCAGCAGTTGGACCGCCGATAGCAATCAGCCCCAGCATTTT
CASSWTADSNQPQHF
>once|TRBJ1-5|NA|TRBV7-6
TGTGCCAGCAGCTGGGGACCGGGAAACAATCAGCCCCAGCATTTT
CASSWGPGNNQPQHF
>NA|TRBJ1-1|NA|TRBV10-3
TGTGCCACAGGGCGGGATCGGGGTGCCAGAGGGGACACTGAAGCTTTCTTT
CATGRDRGARGDTEAFF
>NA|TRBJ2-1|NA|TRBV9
TGTGCCAGCAGCGTATTCAGCATTCCCCAAGGAAATGAGCAGTTCTTC
CASSVFSIPQGNEQFF
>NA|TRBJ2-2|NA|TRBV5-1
TGCGCCAGCAGCGCCATGTACGGGGAGCCCACCGGGGAGCTGTTTTTT
CASSAMYGEPTGELFF
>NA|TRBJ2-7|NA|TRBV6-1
TGTGCCAGCAGGACTAGTTCCTACGAGCAGTACTTC
CASRTSSYEQYF
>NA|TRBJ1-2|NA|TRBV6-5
TGTGCCAGCAGTTACTCTTTCGCGGTGGGCGGCTACACCTTC
CASSYSFAVGGYTF
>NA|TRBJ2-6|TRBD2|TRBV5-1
TGCGCCAGCAGCTTCTGGTCTAGCGGGGGGGCCTCTGGGGCCAACGTCCTGACTTTC
CASSFWSSGGASGANVLTF
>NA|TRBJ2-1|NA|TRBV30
TGTGCCGGGACCTCAATAATAGCAGAGCCCTACAATGAGCAGTTCTTC
CAGTSIIAEPYNEQFF
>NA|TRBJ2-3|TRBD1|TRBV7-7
TGTGCTAGCAGCTTAGAGGGACAGCCCACAGATACGCAGTATTTT
CASSLEGQPTDTQYF
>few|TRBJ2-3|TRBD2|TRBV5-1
TGCGCCAGCAGCATACAGTCACTAGCGGTCACAGATACGCAGTATTTT
CASSIQSLAVTDTQYF
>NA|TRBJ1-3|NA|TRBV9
TGTGCCAGCAGCGTAGAGATTGGAAACACCATATATTTT
CASSVEIGNTIYF
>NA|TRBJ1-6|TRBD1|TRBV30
TGTGCCTGGAATGGGGGACAGTGGCATTCGAGCTCCTATAATTCACCCCTCCACTTT
CAWNGGQWHSSSYNSPLHF
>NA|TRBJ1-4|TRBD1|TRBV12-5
TGTGCTAGTGCCCCGGGACAGGGAGGCGAAAAACTGTTTTTT
CASAPGQGGEKLFF
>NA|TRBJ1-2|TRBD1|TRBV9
TGTGCCAGCAGCGTAGCCCGGGACAGTGGGGTTAAGGGCTACACCTTC
CASSVARDSGVKGYTF
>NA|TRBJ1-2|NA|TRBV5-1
TGCGCCAGCAGCCCCGGGACGGCTAACTATGGCTACACCTTC
CASSPGTANYGYTF
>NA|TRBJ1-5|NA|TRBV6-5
TGTGCCAGCAGTTACGCTTTTGGGAAGCCCCAGCATTTT
CASSYAFGKPQHF
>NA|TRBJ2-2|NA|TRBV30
TGTGCCTGGAAACGACTGGAAGACACCGGGGAGCTGTTTTTT
CAWKRLEDTGELFF
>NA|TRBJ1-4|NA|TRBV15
TGTGCCACCAGCAGAGGGCCCGCGGGTGAAAAACTGTTTTTT
CATSRGPAGEKLFF
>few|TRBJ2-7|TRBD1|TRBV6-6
TGTGCCAGCAGTTACTCTTATCTCGGACAGGACTACGAGCAGTACTTC
CASSYSYLGQDYEQYF
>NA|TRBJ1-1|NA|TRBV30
TGTGCCTGGAGCGCATCAGGACCCACTGAAGCTTTCTTT
CAWSASGPTEAFF
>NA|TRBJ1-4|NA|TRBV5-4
TGTGCCAGCAGTCTGGCAGGGATGGCAGGAAAACTGTTTTTT
CASSLAGMAGKLFF
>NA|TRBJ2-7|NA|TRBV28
TGTGCCAGCAGTGGGGACGGATCCTACGAGCAGTACTTC
CASSGDGSYEQYF
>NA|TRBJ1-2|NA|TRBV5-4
TGTGCCAGCAGCCAGGGGTCCTTCTGGGGCTACACCTTC
CASSQGSFWGYTF
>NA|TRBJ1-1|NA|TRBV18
TGTGCCAGCTCACCACCCGCCGGGGTCGGTGAAGCTTTCTTT
CASSPPAGVGEAFF
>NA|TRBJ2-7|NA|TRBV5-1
TGCGCCAGCAGCTCCCTCGGCAACTCGGGTATCCCCTCCTACGAGCAGTACTTC
CASSSLGNSGIPSYEQYF
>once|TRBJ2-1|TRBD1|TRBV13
TGTGCCAGCAGCTGGGGACAGCCCCTCTACAATGAGCAGTTCTTC
CASSWGQPLYNEQFF
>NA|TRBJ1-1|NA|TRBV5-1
TGCGCCAGCAGCTTGGGAGGTACGAACACTGAAGCTTTCTTT
CASSLGGTNTEAFF
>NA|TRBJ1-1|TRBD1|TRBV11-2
TGTGCCAGCAGACGACAGGGGGGAGTAAGGGCTGAAGCTTTCTTT
CASRRQGGVRAEAFF
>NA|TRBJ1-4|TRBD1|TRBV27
TGTGCCAGCAGCCTCACCGTCCGGGACAGGGGCGAAAAACTGTTTTTT
CASSLTVRDRGEKLFF
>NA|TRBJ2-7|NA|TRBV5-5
TGTGCCAGCAGCTTCATCGGCAGCTACGAGCAGTACTTC
CASSFIGSYEQYF
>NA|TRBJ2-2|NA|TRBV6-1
TGTGCCAGCAGTGAAAAGGGCCAGGGGTGGATGAAAACCGGGGAGCTGTTTTTT
CASSEKGQGWMKTGELFF
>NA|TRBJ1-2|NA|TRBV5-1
TGCGCCAGCAGCTTGGGCGGCACCCAGGGCCACACCTTC
CASSLGGTQGHTF
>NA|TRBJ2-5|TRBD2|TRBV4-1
TGCGCCAGCAGCCAAGGGACTAGCGGGGGGGAGACCCAGTACTTC
CASSQGTSGGETQYF
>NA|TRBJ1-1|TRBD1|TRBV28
TGTGCCAGCACTAACCGACAGGGGGCCGGTACTGAAGCTTTCTTT
CASTNRQGAGTEAFF
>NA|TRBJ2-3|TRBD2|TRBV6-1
TGTGCCACCCAGCGGGGCCCGGTGGGCACAGATACGCAGTATTTT
CATQRGPVGTDTQYF
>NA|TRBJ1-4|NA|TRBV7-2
TGTGCCAGCAGCTTAGGAAGCAGGGAAAAACTGTTTTTT
CASSLGSREKLFF